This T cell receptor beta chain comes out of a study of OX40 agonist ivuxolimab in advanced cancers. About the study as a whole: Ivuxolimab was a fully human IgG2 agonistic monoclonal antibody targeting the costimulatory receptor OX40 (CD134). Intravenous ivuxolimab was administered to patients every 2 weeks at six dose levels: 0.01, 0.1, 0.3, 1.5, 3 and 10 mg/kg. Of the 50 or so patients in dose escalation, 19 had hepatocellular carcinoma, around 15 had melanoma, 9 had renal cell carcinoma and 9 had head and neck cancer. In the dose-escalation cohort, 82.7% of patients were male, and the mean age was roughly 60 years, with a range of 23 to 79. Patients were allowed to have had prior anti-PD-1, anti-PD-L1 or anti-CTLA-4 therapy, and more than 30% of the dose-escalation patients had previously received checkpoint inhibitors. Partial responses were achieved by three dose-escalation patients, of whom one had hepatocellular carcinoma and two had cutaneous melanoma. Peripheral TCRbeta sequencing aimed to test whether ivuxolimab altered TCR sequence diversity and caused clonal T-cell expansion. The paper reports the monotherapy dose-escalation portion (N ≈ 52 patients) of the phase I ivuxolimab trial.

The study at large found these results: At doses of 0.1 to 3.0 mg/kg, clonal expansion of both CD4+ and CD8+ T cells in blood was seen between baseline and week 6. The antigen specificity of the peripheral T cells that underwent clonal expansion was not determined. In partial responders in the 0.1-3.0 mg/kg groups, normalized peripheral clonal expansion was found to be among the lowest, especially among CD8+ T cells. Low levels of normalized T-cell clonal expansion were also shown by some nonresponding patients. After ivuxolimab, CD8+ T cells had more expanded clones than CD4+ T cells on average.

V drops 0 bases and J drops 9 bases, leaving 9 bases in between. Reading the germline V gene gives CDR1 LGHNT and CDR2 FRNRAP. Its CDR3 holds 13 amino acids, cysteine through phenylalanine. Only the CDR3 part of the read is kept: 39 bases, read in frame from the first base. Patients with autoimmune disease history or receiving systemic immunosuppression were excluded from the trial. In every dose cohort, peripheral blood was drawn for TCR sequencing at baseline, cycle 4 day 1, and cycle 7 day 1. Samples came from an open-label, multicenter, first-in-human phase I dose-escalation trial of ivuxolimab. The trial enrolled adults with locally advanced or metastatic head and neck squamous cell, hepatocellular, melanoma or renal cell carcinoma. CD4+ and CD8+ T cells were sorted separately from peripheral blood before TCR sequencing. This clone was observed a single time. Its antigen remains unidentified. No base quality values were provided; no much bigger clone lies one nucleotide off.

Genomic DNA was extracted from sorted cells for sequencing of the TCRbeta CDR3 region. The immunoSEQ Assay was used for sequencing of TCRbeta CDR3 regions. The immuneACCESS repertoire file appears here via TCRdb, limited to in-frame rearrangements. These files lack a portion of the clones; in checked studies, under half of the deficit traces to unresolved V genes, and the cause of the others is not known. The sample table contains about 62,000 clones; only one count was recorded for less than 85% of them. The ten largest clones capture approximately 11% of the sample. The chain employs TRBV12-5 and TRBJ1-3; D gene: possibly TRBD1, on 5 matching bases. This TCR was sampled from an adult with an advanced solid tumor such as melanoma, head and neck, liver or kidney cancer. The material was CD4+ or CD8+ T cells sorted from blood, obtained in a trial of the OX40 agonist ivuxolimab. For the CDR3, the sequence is CASGLVAGTTIYF. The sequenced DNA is TGTGCTAGTGGTTTGGTGGCAGGGACCACCATATATTTT.